The 22 T cell receptor beta chains given below trace back to one sample, sequenced in a study of cytomegalovirus exposure and HLA in healthy donors. Primers for the PCR totalled 60 Vbeta and 13 Jbeta. Profiled with immunoSEQ multiplex PCR; TCRdb holds only in-frame clones, not every one. This table holds 100,000 to 150,000 clones, roughly 79% found once. The sample comprised PBMCs. Receptors were obtained from a woman aged 18-30 years in good health and CMV-seronegative.

This chain connects TRBV12-5 to TRBJ2-2; the D gene is possibly TRBD2 (6 bases). Germline V gene sequence: CDR1 LGHNT, CDR2 FRNRAP. This CDR3 is 15 amino acids long. Trimming took 6 bases from V and 6 from J, leaving 17 bases between them. The CDR3 protein is CASGTSTGVSGELFF. CDR3 coding DNA: TGTGCTAGTGGGACCTCAACGGGAGTTTCCGGGGAGCTGTTTTTT. Full variable domain (outside the CDR3, taken from reference TRBV12-5 and TRBJ2-2): DARVTQTPRHKVTEMGQEVTMRCQPILGHNTVFWYRQTMMQGLELLAYFRNRAPLDDSGMPKDRFSAEMPDATLATLKIQPSEPRDSAVYFCASGTSTGVSGELFFGEGSRLTVL.

V usage is TRBV15 and J usage is TRBJ2-1; no definite D call. Trimming took off 0 bases at V and 2 bases at J, with 8 bases between the two ends. The CDR3 covers 15 residues. Germline CDR1 LNHNV, CDR2 YYDKDF (reference sequence). The CDR3 nucleotides are TGTGCCACCAGCAGAGAGTCTCCGGCCTACAATGAGCAGTTCTTC. Amino acids: CATSRESPAYNEQFF.

In nucleotides, the CDR3 is TGCGCCAGCAGCAGGAGCGAAAGTGCAGATACGCAGTATTTT. Residues: CASSRSESADTQYF. The chain couples TRBV5-1 to TRBJ2-3; D is uncertain. Trimming cost V 4 bases and J 4 bases, with 13 bases left between them. The CDR3 has 14 residues. Per germline, CDR1 SGHRS and CDR2 YFSETQ. Full variable domain (missing parts from reference TRBV5-1 and TRBJ2-3): KAGVTQTPRYLIKTRGQQVTLSCSPISGHRSVSWYQQTPGQGLQFLFEYFSETQRNKGNFPGRFSGRQFSNSRSEMNVSTLELGDSALYLCASSRSESADTQYFGPGTRLTVL.

The chain carries TRBV5-1 and TRBJ2-7; 15 bases align to TRBD2. Germline V gives CDR1 SGHRS, CDR2 YFSETQ. The J segment lost 4 bases and the V segment lost 7 bases, leaving 9 bases of the junction unmatched. The CDR3 consists of 16 residues. CDR3 in amino acids: CASGLAGGRFTYEQYF. In DNA, the CDR3 is TGCGCCAGCGGACTAGCGGGAGGGCGTTTCACTTACGAGCAGTACTTC.

This CDR3 reads CASSLSGEGGMNTEAFF. In DNA, the CDR3 is TGTGCCAGCAGTTTATCAGGGGAAGGGGGAATGAACACTGAAGCTTTCTTT. The J gene is TRBJ1-1, the V gene TRBV27; tentatively, D is TRBD1 (6 bases). Germline CDR1 MNHEY, CDR2 SMNVEV (reference sequence). Deletions cut 0 bases from V and 0 bases from J, with 14 bases between. The CDR3 runs 17 residues.

V usage is TRBV6-1 and J usage is TRBJ2-1; a weak D match, TRBD1 (6 bases). The CDR3 runs 15 residues. The V and J ends lost 8 bases and 4 bases respectively, with 18 bases between them. Germline V CDR1 and CDR2: MNHNS, SASEGT. CDR3: CASERRGGEYNEQFF. The CDR3 DNA sequence: TGTGCCAGCGAGCGGAGAGGGGGAGAGTACAATGAGCAGTTCTTC.

The chain employs TRBV4-2 and TRBJ2-3; 14 nucleotides align to TRBD2. Trimming removed 0 bases from V and 0 bases from J; junction bases left unmatched: 14. Germline CDR1 reads LGHNA; CDR2 reads YNFKEQ. This CDR3 spans 22 amino acids. CDR3 in amino acids: CASSQDVGLAGDVSVSTDTQYF. The CDR3 nucleotides read TGTGCCAGCAGCCAAGATGTGGGACTAGCGGGAGACGTTTCTGTCAGCACAGATACGCAGTATTTT.

The V gene is TRBV27, the J gene TRBJ1-2; 11 bases line up with TRBD1. With V trimmed by 0 bases and J by 8 bases, 2 bases remained unmatched. CDR1 and CDR2 (germline): MNHEY, SMNVEV (reference sequence). The CDR3 contains 14 residues. The CDR3 protein is CASSLSGQGEGYTF. DNA for the CDR3: TGTGCCAGCAGTTTATCGGGACAGGGGGAAGGCTACACCTTC.

The V and J genes are TRBV7-6 and TRBJ2-5, with 8 bases fitting TRBD2. With 1 base clipped from V and 4 bases from J, the junction kept 11 bases outside the gene matches. Germline values: CDR1 SGHVS, CDR2 FNYEAQ. The CDR3 totals 17 residues. Here the CDR3 DNA reads TGTGCCAGCAGCTTAGTATCAGAGCGGGAGCTTGGAGAGACCCAGTACTTC. Its translation is CASSLVSERELGETQYF.

CDR3 nucleotide sequence: TGTGCCACCCGGGAGGGGGGGGATGAGCAGTTCTTC. Its protein is CATREGGDEQFF. The chain is built from TRBV6-1 and TRBJ2-1, with 8 bases identical to TRBD2. The V segment lost 10 bases and the J segment 8 bases; nucleotides outside the gene matches: 7. Germline values: CDR1 MNHNS, CDR2 SASEGT. CDR3 length: 12 amino acids.

This sequence joins TRBV6-6 and TRBJ2-7; 9 bases line up with TRBD2. The CDR3 is made up of 16 amino acids. The trim removed 7 bases at V and 2 bases at J, leaving 12 bases unmatched. The germline V gene has CDR1 MNHNY and CDR2 SVGAGI (reference sequence). This CDR3 is CASKQAWREGAYEQYF. CDR3 in DNA: TGTGCCAGCAAACAGGCTTGGCGGGAGGGGGCCTACGAGCAGTACTTC.

The V gene is TRBV12-5, the J gene TRBJ1-5; no reliable D call. V was shortened by 7 bases and J by 0 bases, with 13 bases between the two germline ends. The CDR3 is 15 residues long. Germline V gene data show CDR1 as LGHNT and CDR2 as FRNRAP. CDR3 loop: CASAPSEISNQPQHF. The CDR3 DNA is TGTGCTAGTGCCCCATCCGAGATTAGCAATCAGCCCCAGCATTTT.

The chain couples TRBV6-5 to TRBJ2-1; 7 nucleotides align to TRBD2. Germline lookup yields CDR1 MNHEY and CDR2 SVGAGI. The CDR3 has 13 amino acids. V lost 2 bases to trimming and J lost 7 bases; unmatched junction nucleotides: 2. The CDR3 loop reads CASSYPSGNEQFF. The CDR3 DNA sequence: TGTGCCAGCAGTTACCCTAGCGGTAATGAGCAGTTCTTC.

This clone has just a few counts. This rearrangement joins TRBV13 to TRBJ1-2, with TRBD1 identical over 7 bases. There are 16 residues in the CDR3. The junction had 13 bases not matched to a gene; V was cut back by 5 bases and J by 4 bases. Germline lookup yields CDR1 PRHDT and CDR2 FYEKMQ (reference sequence). The CDR3 sequence: CASSPRSRQGPYGYTF. Written as DNA, the CDR3 is TGTGCCAGCAGCCCGAGATCGCGACAGGGCCCCTATGGCTACACCTTC.

The chain combines TRBV18 with TRBJ2-7; D not resolved. In germline, CDR1 is KGHSH, CDR2 LQKENI. This CDR3 is 14 amino acids long. The germline V and J ends were trimmed by 2 bases and 2 bases, with 10 bases remaining between them. The CDR3 protein is CASSPSRRPYEQYF. The CDR3 bases are TGTGCCAGCTCACCATCGCGGCGGCCCTACGAGCAGTACTTC.

This chain joins TRBV7-2 and TRBJ1-1; no clear D gene. CDR1 is SGHTA and CDR2 is FQGNSA in the germline V gene. V lost 4 bases and J lost 2, with 14 bases in between. The CDR3 has 15 amino acids. The CDR3 DNA sequence: TGTGCCAGCAGCTCTGCTCCGGGAATAAACACTGAAGCTTTCTTT. It is translated as CASSSAPGINTEAFF.

The sample holds a few counts of this clone. This rearrangement joins TRBV19 to TRBJ2-1; TRBD2 is a possible D gene (5 bases). Germline CDR1 is LNHDA and CDR2 is SQIVND (reference sequence). The CDR3 sequence is 14 residues long. V lost 6 bases, J lost 4 bases, and 13 bases lay in between. The CDR3 nucleotides are TGTGCCAGTAGCGCCTCGGTAGCGTACAATGAGCAGTTCTTC. Translation: CASSASVAYNEQFF.

CDR3 sequence (DNA): TGCGCCAGCAGTGCACGGCTTGGACAGGGTAGGGATGAGCAGTTCTTC. Translated, it gives CASSARLGQGRDEQFF. This chain uses TRBV10-1 with TRBJ2-1; 8 bases fit TRBD1. CDR1 is WNHNN, CDR2 SYGVQD, per germline (reference sequence). The CDR3 totals 16 residues. J lost 8 bases, V lost 4 bases, and 13 bases had no gene match.

The chain carries TRBV6-1 and TRBJ2-1; 12 positions agree with TRBD2. Germline trimming cut 4 bases from V and 7 bases from J; bases unmatched to any gene: 8. The CDR3 is 16 residues long. From germline, CDR1 is MNHNS and CDR2 SASEGT. The CDR3 nucleotides are TGTGCCAGCAGTGGACTAGCGGGAGATCTTCGGAATGAGCAGTTCTTC. Translation: CASSGLAGDLRNEQFF.

The chain uses TRBV25-1 and TRBJ2-1; 15 bases are a match to TRBD2. The germline V gene has CDR1 MGHDK and CDR2 SYGVNS. The CDR3 runs to 16 residues. Trimming at V came to 3 bases and at J to 9 bases, leaving 6 bases not matched to a gene. Here the CDR3 DNA reads TGTGCCAGCAGTGACTGGACGGGACTAGCGGGAGGTGAGCAGTTCTTC. Translated: CASSDWTGLAGGEQFF.

The chain joins TRBV4-1 to TRBJ2-3; D unclear. CDR1 and CDR2 (germline): MGHRA, YSYEKL. Trimming removed 4 bases from V and 1 base from J, with 9 bases in between. This CDR3 has 14 residues. The CDR3 spells CASSLRDRTDTQYF. The CDR3 DNA reads as TGCGCCAGCAGCCTTCGAGATCGCACAGATACGCAGTATTTT.

This clone was observed many times. The CDR3, as DNA: TGTGCCAGCAGCACAGCTGTCCCCTACGAGCAGTACTTC. It encodes CASSTAVPYEQYF. The V gene is TRBV7-2, the J gene TRBJ2-7; D is undetermined. Trimming shortened V by 5 bases and J by 2 bases, and 10 bases separated the two germline ends. The CDR3 covers 13 residues. Germline assignment: CDR1 SGHTA and CDR2 FQGNSA.